These T cell receptor beta chains were read from a single sample in a study of blood T cell repertoires in COVID-19. TCRdb's table, derived via immunoSEQ multiplex PCR, lists solely in-frame clones and lacks some. The table includes hundreds of thousands of clones, roughly 89% detected once. Sample: peripheral blood. These TCRs come from a woman aged 30 to 39 with active or convalescent COVID-19. The CDR3 runs from the conserved cysteine through the conserved F or W. A D gene is named only where the DNA matches it firmly. Clone size, where shown, is once, few, many, or a class for clones that have expanded.

V gene	clone size	J gene	D gene	CDR3 protein	CDR3 DNA
TRBV2	once	TRBJ2-3	-	CASSELGGVGGGTDTQYF	TGTGCCAGCAGTGAATTAGGAGGGGTCGGAGGTGGAACAGATACGCAGTATTTT
TRBV6-1	-	TRBJ1-1	-	CASSEVGGRGVAFF	TGTGCCAGCAGTGAAGTAGGTGGCAGGGGTGTCGCTTTCTTT
TRBV7-6	-	TRBJ2-3	-	CASSSEWGEGADTQYF	TGTGCCAGCAGCTCCGAGTGGGGAGAGGGGGCAGATACGCAGTATTTT
TRBV18	-	TRBJ2-2	-	CASSDRQDVTTGELFF	TGTGCCAGCTCGGACAGACAGGACGTTACCACCGGGGAGCTGTTTTTT
TRBV3-1/TRBV3-2	-	TRBJ2-1	TRBD2	CASSQHGTSGPNEQFF	TGTGCCAGCAGCCAACACGGGACTAGCGGGCCTAATGAGCAGTTCTTC
TRBV15	-	TRBJ2-3	-	CATRATRWGTDTQYF	TGTGCCACCAGGGCAACTAGGTGGGGCACAGATACGCAGTATTTT
TRBV5-1	-	TRBJ2-2	TRBD2	CASSRRLAGGYTGELFF	TGCGCCAGCAGCCGAAGACTAGCGGGAGGGTACACCGGGGAGCTGTTTTTT
TRBV11-2	once	TRBJ1-6	TRBD1	CASSPTLQGAGNSPLHF	TGTGCCAGCAGCCCCACCTTACAGGGGGCAGGTAATTCACCCCTCCACTTT
TRBV7-2	-	TRBJ2-5	TRBD1	CASSLLGTGIQETQYF	TGTGCCAGCAGCCTACTTGGGACAGGGATCCAAGAGACCCAGTACTTC
TRBV10-3	-	TRBJ2-3	-	CATEEAAGDTQYF	TGTGCCACTGAGGAGGCGGCTGGGGATACGCAGTATTTT
TRBV5-4	-	TRBJ2-1	TRBD2	CASSWTSGSSYNEQFF	TGTGCCAGCAGCTGGACTAGCGGGAGCTCCTACAATGAGCAGTTCTTC
TRBV2	-	TRBJ2-7	-	CASSQGNSYEQYF	TGTGCCAGCAGCCAGGGGAACTCCTACGAGCAGTACTTC
TRBV10-1	-	TRBJ2-7	-	CASSGQREQYF	TGCGCCAGCAGTGGGCAGCGGGAGCAGTACTTC
TRBV6-1	-	TRBJ1-5	TRBD1	CASSELKFGDRGQNQPQHF	TGTGCCAGCAGTGAACTGAAATTCGGCGACAGGGGGCAAAATCAGCCCCAGCATTTT
TRBV4-1	few	TRBJ1-6	-	CASSQDPIPHLNSPLHF	TGCGCCAGCAGCCAAGATCCTATTCCGCACCTCAATTCACCCCTCCACTTT
TRBV19	-	TRBJ2-7	-	CASSMGDVGGEQYF	TGTGCCAGTAGCATGGGGGACGTAGGGGGCGAGCAGTACTTC
TRBV12-3/TRBV12-4	-	TRBJ1-4	-	CATNRGTNEKLFF	TGTGCCACCAACCGGGGAACTAATGAAAAACTGTTTTTT
TRBV24-1	-	TRBJ2-1	TRBD2	CATSETGLAGEGEQFF	TGTGCCACCAGTGAGACTGGCCTAGCGGGAGAGGGTGAGCAGTTCTTC
TRBV9	once	TRBJ1-1	-	CASSVSPGFETFF	TGTGCCAGCAGCGTAAGTCCCGGGTTTGAAACTTTCTTT
TRBV6-1	-	TRBJ1-3	TRBD1	CASSEQGGQVIKGNTIYF	TGTGCCAGCAGTGAACAGGGGGGACAGGTGATTAAGGGAAACACCATATATTTT
TRBV7-8	-	TRBJ1-2	TRBD1	CASSFAVHRRDRRPNYGYTF	TGTGCCAGCAGCTTTGCGGTACACCGGCGGGACAGGCGACCTAACTATGGCTACACCTTC
TRBV4-1	-	TRBJ2-2	TRBD1	CASSQGQGISGELFF	TGCGCCAGCAGCCAAGGACAGGGGATATCCGGGGAGCTGTTTTTT
TRBV7-8	-	TRBJ1-4	-	CASKFDVENKNEKLFF	TGTGCCAGCAAATTTGATGTGGAGAATAAGAATGAAAAACTGTTTTTT
TRBV7-9	-	TRBJ1-1	TRBD1	CASSLGQGANTEAFF	TGTGCCAGCAGCTTAGGGCAGGGGGCGAACACTGAAGCTTTCTTT
TRBV27	-	TRBJ2-5	-	CASSLMSLETQYF	TGTGCCAGCAGTTTGATGAGTTTAGAGACCCAGTACTTC
TRBV30	-	TRBJ1-1	-	CAGGILGMNTEAFF	TGTGCCGGGGGGATTCTGGGCATGAACACTGAAGCTTTCTTT
TRBV5-1	few	TRBJ1-5	TRBD1	CASSRTGDEPQHF	TGCGCCAGCAGCCGGACAGGGGATGAGCCCCAGCATTTT
TRBV7-9	-	TRBJ1-3	-	CASSPPGTGNTIYF	TGTGCCAGCAGCCCACCGGGAACTGGAAACACCATATATTTT
TRBV3-1/TRBV3-2	-	TRBJ1-5	-	CASSHSGGNQPQHF	TGTGCCAGCAGCCATTCAGGTGGCAATCAGCCCCAGCATTTT
TRBV6-6	-	TRBJ2-1	-	CASSSQSTVEVFF	TGTGCCAGCAGTTCCCAGTCTACGGTTGAGGTGTTCTTC
TRBV4-1	few	TRBJ2-7	-	CASSQDDRIYEQYF	TGCGCCAGCAGCCAAGATGACAGGATCTACGAGCAGTACTTC
TRBV11-2	-	TRBJ1-1	-	CASSLDRWTAQPMNTEAFF	TGTGCCAGCAGCTTAGATCGATGGACAGCACAGCCGATGAACACTGAAGCTTTCTTT
TRBV10-3	-	TRBJ2-1	-	CAISESSVNEQFF	TGTGCCATCAGTGAGTCGAGCGTCAATGAGCAGTTCTTC
TRBV4-2	-	TRBJ2-3	TRBD2	CASSQEGLAGVQDTQYF	TGTGCCAGCAGCCAAGAAGGACTAGCGGGAGTGCAAGATACGCAGTATTTT
TRBV6-5	-	TRBJ1-2	TRBD1	CASRVDRIYGYTF	TGTGCCAGCAGAGTGGACAGGATCTATGGCTACACCTTC
TRBV11-2	-	TRBJ1-3	-	CASSSGGLGNTIYF	TGTGCCAGCAGCTCCGGCGGGTTGGGCAACACCATATATTTT
TRBV19	-	TRBJ1-4	-	CASSIVPGTNEKLFF	TGTGCCAGTAGTATTGTTCCGGGGACTAATGAAAAACTGTTTTTT
TRBV5-5	-	TRBJ2-1	TRBD1	CASSLITGTGVDEQFF	TGTGCCAGCAGCCTCATAACAGGGACAGGGGTCGATGAGCAGTTCTTC
TRBV7-7	-	TRBJ2-7	TRBD1	CASSPGTGGRYEQYF	TGTGCCAGCAGCCCCGGGACAGGGGGAAGATACGAGCAGTACTTC
TRBV30	-	TRBJ1-2	TRBD1	CAWSPGQGGTYGYTF	TGTGCCTGGAGCCCGGGACAGGGAGGTACCTATGGCTACACCTTC
TRBV12-5	-	TRBJ2-7	-	CASVQDSSYEQYF	TGTGCTAGTGTCCAGGACAGTTCCTACGAGCAGTACTTC
TRBV10-3	few	TRBJ2-2	TRBD2	CAISESAGGRNTGELFF	TGTGCCATCAGTGAGTCCGCGGGGGGACGGAACACCGGGGAGCTGTTTTTT
TRBV4-1	few	TRBJ2-7	TRBD1	CASTPVGTGDYEQYF	TGCGCCAGCACGCCCGTGGGGACAGGGGACTACGAGCAGTACTTC
TRBV12-3/TRBV12-4	few	TRBJ1-5	-	CASVADGGQPQHF	TGTGCCAGTGTGGCGGATGGCGGTCAGCCCCAGCATTTT
TRBV4-2	-	TRBJ1-2	TRBD1	CASSQIMTGMNYGYTF	TGTGCCAGCAGCCAAATAATGACAGGGATGAACTATGGCTACACCTTC
TRBV12-5	-	TRBJ1-2	TRBD1	CASALRGTGGHGYTF	TGTGCTAGTGCCCTCCGCGGGACAGGGGGCCATGGCTACACCTTC
TRBV25-1	once	TRBJ2-5	-	CASSEHGEEETQYF	TGTGCCAGCAGTGAACACGGGGAGGAAGAGACCCAGTACTTC
TRBV5-6	-	TRBJ2-1	TRBD2	CASSLALAGGKGEQFF	TGTGCCAGCAGCTTGGCACTAGCGGGAGGAAAGGGTGAGCAGTTCTTC
TRBV2	few	TRBJ1-2	-	CASSEYQGAGYTF	TGTGCCAGCAGTGAATATCAGGGTGCTGGCTACACCTTC
TRBV6-5	-	TRBJ1-6	-	CASSYSGQLNSPLHF	TGTGCCAGCAGTTACTCGGGGCAACTTAATTCACCCCTCCACTTT